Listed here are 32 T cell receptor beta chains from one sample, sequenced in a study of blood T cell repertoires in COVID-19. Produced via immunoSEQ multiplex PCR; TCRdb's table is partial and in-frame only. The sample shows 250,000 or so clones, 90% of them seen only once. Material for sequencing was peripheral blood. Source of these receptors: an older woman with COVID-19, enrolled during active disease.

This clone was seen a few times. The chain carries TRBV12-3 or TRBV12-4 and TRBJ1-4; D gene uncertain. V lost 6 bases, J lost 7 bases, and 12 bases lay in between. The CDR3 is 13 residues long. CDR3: CASRGGMGEKLFF. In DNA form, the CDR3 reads TGTGCCAGCAGGGGCGGGATGGGTGAAAAACTGTTTTTT.

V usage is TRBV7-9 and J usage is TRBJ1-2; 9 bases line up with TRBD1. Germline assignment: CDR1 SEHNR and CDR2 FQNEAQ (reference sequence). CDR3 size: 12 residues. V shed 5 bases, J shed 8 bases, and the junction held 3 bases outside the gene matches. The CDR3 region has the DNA TGTGCCAGCAGCACGGGACAGGGCGGCTACACCTTC. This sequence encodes CASSTGQGGYTF. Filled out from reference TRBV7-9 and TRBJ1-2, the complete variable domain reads DTGVSQNPRHKITKRGQNVTFRCDPISEHNRLYWYRQTLGQGPEFLTYFQNEAQLEKSRLLSDRFSAERPKGSFSTLEIQRTEQGDSAMYLCASSTGQGGYTFGSGTRLTVV.

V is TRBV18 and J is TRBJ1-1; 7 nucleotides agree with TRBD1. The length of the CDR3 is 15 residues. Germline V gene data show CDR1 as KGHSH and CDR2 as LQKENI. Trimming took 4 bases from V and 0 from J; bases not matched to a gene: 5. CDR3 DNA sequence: TGTGCCAGCTCACTCGAGGGACAGATGAACACTGAAGCTTTCTTT. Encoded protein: CASSLEGQMNTEAFF.

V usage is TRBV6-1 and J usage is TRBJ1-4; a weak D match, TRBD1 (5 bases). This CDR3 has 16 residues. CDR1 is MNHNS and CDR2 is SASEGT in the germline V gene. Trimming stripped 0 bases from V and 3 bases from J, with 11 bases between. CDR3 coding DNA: TGTGCCAGCAGTGAAGCGGGGGGAGCGGCTAATGAAAAACTGTTTTTT. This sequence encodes CASSEAGGAANEKLFF.

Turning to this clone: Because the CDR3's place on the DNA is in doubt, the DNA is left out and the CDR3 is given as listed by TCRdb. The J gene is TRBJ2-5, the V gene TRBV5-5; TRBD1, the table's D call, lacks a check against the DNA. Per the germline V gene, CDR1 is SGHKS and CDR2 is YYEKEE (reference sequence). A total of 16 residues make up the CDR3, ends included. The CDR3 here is CASRPGTGFFGETQYF.

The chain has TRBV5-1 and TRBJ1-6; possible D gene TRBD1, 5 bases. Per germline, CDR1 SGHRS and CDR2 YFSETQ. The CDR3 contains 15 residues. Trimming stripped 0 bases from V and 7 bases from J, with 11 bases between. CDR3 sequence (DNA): TGCGCCAGCAGCTTGGGCAGGGAGGGCAATTCACCCCTCCACTTT. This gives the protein CASSLGREGNSPLHF.

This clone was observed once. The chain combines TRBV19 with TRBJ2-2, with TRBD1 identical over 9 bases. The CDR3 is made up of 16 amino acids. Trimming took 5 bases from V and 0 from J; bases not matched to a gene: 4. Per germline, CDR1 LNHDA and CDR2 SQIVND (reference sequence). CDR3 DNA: TGTGCCAGTAGTTTTCGGACAGGGGCGAACACCGGGGAGCTGTTTTTT. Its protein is CASSFRTGANTGELFF.

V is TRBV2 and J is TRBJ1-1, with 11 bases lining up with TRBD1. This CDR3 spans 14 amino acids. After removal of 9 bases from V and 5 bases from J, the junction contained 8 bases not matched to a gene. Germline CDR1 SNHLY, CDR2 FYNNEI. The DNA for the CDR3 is TGTGCCAGGGACAGGGGGCAAACGCGGACTGAAGCTTTCTTT. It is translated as CARDRGQTRTEAFF. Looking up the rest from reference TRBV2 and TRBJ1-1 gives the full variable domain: EPEVTQTPSHQVTQMGQEVILRCVPISNHLYFYWYRQILGQKVEFLVSFYNNEISEKSEIFDDQFSVERPDGSNFTLKIRSTKLEDSAMYFCARDRGQTRTEAFFGQGTRLTVV.

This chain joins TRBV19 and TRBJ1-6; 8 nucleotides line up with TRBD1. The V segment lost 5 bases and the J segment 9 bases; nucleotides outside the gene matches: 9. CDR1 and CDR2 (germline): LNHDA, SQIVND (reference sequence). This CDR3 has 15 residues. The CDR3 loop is CASSSGDRIVSPLHF. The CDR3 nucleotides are TGTGCCAGTAGTTCCGGGGACAGGATAGTTTCACCCCTCCACTTT. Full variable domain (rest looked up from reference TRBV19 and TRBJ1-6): DGGITQSPKYLFRKEGQNVTLSCEQNLNHDAMYWYRQDPGQGLRLIYYSQIVNDFQKGDIAEGYSVSREKKESFPLTVTSAQKNPTAFYLCASSSGDRIVSPLHFGNGTRLTVT.

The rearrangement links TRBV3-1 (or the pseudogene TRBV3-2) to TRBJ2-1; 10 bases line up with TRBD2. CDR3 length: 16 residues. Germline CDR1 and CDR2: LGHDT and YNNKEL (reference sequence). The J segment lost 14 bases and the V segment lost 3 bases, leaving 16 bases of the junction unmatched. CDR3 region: CASSQASGGSIGLEFF. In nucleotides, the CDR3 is TGTGCCAGCAGCCAGGCTAGCGGGGGCTCAATTGGACTTGAGTTCTTC.

The CDR3 here is CASSQSFARVSQQYF. The CDR3, as DNA: TGTGCCAGCAGCCAATCGTTCGCCCGGGTATCACAGCAGTACTTC. V is TRBV16 and J is TRBJ2-7; D call uncertain. Germline loops: CDR1 KGHSY, CDR2 FQNENV. This CDR3 region has 15 residues. V lost 0 bases, J lost 8 bases, and 17 bases lay in between.

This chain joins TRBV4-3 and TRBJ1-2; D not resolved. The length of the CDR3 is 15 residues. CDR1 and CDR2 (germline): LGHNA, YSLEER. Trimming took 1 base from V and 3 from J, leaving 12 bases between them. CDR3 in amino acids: CASSQGVRGDYGYTF. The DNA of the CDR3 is TGCGCCAGCAGCCAAGGTGTCCGGGGAGACTATGGCTACACCTTC.

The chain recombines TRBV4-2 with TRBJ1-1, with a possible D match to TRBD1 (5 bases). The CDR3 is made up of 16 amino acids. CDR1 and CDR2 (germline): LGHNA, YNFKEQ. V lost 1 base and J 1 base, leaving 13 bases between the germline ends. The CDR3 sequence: CASSQASDTPNTEAFF. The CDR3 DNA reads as TGTGCCAGCAGCCAAGCCTCGGACACCCCGAACACTGAAGCTTTCTTT.

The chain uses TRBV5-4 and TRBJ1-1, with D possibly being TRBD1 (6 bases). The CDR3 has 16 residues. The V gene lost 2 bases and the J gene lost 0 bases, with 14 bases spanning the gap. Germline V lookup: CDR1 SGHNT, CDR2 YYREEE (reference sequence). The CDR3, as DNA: TGTGCCAGCAGCTTAAGGGGGAGAGTCATGAACACTGAAGCTTTCTTT. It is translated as CASSLRGRVMNTEAFF. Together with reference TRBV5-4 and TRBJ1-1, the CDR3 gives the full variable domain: ETGVTQSPTHLIKTRGQQVTLRCSSQSGHNTVSWYQQALGQGPQFIFQYYREEENGRGNFPPRFSGLQFPNYSSELNVNALELDDSALYLCASSLRGRVMNTEAFFGQGTRLTVV.

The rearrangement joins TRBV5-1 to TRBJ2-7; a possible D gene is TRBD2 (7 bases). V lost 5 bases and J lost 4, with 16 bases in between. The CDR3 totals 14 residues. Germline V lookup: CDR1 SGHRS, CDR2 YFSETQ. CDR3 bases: TGCGCCAGCAGGAGGGGGGACTACCCTTACGAGCAGTACTTC. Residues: CASRRGDYPYEQYF.

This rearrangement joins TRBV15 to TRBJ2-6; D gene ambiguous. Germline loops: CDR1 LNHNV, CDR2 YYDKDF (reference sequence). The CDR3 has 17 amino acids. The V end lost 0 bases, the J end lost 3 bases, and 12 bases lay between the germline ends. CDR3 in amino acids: CATSRDAPPGGANVLTF. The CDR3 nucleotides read TGTGCCACCAGCAGAGACGCCCCGCCGGGTGGGGCCAACGTCCTGACTTTC.

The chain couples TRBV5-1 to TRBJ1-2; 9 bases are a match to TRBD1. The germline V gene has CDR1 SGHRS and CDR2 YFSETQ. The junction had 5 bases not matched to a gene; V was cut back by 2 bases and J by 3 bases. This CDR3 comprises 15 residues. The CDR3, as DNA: TGCGCCAGCAGCTTACAGGGGGCAGGGGACTATGGCTACACCTTC. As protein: CASSLQGAGDYGYTF.

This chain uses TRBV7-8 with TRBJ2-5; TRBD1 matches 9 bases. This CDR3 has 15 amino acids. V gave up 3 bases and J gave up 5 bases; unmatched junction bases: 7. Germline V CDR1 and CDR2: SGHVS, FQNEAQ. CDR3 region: CASSFPGQGSETQYF. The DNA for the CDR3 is TGTGCCAGCAGCTTCCCGGGACAGGGTTCCGAGACCCAGTACTTC. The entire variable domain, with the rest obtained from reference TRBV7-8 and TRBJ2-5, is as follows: GAGVSQSPRYKVAKRGQDVALRCDPISGHVSLFWYQQALGQGPEFLTYFQNEAQLDKSGLPSDRFFAERPEGSVSTLKIQRTQQEDSAVYLCASSFPGQGSETQYFGPGTRLLVL.

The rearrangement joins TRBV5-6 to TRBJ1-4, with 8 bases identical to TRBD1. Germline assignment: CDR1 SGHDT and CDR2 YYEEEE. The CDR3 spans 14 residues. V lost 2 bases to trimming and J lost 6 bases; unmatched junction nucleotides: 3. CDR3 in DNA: TGTGCCAGCAGCTTTCAGGGGGCAGATGAAAAACTGTTTTTT. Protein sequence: CASSFQGADEKLFF. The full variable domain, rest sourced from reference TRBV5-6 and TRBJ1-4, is DAGVTQSPTHLIKTRGQQVTLRCSPKSGHDTVSWYQQALGQGPQFIFQYYEEEERQRGNFPDRFSGHQFPNYSSELNVNALLLGDSALYLCASSFQGADEKLFFGSGTQLSVL.

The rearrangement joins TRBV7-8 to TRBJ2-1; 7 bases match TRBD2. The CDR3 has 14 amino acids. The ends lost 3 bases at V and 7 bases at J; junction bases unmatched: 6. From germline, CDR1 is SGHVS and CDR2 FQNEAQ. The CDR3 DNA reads TGTGCCAGCAGCTTCGATGGGGGGGAGAATGAGCAGTTCTTC. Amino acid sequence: CASSFDGGENEQFF.

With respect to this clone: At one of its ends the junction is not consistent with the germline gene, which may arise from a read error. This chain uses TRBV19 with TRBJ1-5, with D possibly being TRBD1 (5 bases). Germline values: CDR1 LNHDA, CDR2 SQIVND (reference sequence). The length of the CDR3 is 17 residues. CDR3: CASSNLRGAVPDQSQHF. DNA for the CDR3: TGTGCCAGTAGTAACTTACGTGGGGCAGTCCCGGATCAGTCCCAGCATTTT.

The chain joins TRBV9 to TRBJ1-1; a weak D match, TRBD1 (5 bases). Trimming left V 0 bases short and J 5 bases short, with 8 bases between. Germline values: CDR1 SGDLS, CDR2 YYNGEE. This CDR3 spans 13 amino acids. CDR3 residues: CASSVDGGTEAFF. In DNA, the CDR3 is TGTGCCAGCAGCGTAGACGGGGGAACTGAAGCTTTCTTT.

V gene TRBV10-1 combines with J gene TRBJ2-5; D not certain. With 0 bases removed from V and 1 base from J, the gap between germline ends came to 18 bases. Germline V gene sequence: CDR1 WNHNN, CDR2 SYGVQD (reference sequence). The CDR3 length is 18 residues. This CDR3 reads CASSESKKTPPGQETQYF. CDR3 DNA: TGCGCCAGCAGTGAGTCGAAGAAGACCCCCCCAGGCCAAGAGACCCAGTACTTC.

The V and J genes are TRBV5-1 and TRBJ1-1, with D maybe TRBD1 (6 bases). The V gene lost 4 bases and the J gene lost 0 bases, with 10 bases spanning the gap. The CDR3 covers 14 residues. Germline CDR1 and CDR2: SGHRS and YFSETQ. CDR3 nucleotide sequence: TGCGCCAGCAGCGGGGACACACTGAACACTGAAGCTTTCTTT. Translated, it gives CASSGDTLNTEAFF.

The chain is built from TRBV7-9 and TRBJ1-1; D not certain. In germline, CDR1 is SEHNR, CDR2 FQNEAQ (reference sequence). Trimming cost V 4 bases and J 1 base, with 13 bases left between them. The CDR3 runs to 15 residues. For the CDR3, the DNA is TGTGCCAGCAGCTCCGAAGGACTGACGAACACTGAAGCTTTCTTT. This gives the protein CASSSEGLTNTEAFF.

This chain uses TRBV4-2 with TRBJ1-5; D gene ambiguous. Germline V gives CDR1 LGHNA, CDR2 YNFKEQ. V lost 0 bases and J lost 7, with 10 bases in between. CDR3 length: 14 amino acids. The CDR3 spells CASSQDPGVQPQHF. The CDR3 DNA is TGTGCCAGCAGCCAAGACCCCGGGGTACAGCCCCAGCATTTT.

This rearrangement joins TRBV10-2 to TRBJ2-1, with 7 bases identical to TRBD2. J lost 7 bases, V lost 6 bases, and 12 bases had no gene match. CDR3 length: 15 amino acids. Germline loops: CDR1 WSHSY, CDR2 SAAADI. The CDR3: CASRPGGNRRNEQFF. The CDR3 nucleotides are TGCGCCAGCAGGCCGGGAGGCAACCGGAGGAATGAGCAGTTCTTC.

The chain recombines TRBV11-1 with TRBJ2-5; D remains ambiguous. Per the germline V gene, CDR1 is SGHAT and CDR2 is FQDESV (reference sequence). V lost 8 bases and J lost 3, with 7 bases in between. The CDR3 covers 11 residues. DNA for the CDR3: TGTGCCAGCCGTGGAGAAGAGACCCAGTACTTC. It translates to CASRGEETQYF.

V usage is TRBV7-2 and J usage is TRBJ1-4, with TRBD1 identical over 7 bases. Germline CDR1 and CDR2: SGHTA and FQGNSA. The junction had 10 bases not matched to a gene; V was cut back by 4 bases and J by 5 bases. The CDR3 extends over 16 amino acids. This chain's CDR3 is CASSYQTSGQNEKLFF. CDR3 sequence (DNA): TGTGCCAGCAGCTACCAGACCTCGGGACAGAATGAAAAACTGTTTTTT.

The CDR3 spells CASSLRQGAETQYF. The DNA for the CDR3 is TGTGCCAGTAGTCTCCGACAGGGGGCAGAGACCCAGTACTTC. This sequence joins TRBV19 and TRBJ2-5; 10 positions agree with TRBD1. CDR1 is LNHDA, CDR2 SQIVND, per germline (reference sequence). After removal of 5 bases from V and 4 bases from J, the junction contained 4 bases not matched to a gene. CDR3 length: 14 amino acids.

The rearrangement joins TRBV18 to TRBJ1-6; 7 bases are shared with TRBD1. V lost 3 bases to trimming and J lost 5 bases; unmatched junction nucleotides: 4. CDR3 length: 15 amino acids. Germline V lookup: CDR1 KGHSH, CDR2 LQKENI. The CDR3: CASSPGTVDNSPLHF. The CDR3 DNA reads TGTGCCAGCTCACCCGGGACAGTCGATAATTCACCCCTCCACTTT.

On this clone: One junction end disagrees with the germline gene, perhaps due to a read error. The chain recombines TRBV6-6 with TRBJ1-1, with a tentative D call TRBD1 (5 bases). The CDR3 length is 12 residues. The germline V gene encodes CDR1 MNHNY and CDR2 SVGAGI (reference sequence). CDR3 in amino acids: CASSGGNRETFF. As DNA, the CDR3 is TGTGCCAGCAGCGGGGGTAATCGTGAAACTTTCTTT.